A single T cell receptor beta chain is shown here with its context. Antigen specificity is unknown. The sample originates from a study of shared clonotypes between healthy human individuals. Points from the study as a whole: Clonotype sharing among donors, it was expected, would be affected by sequencing depth. The sharing of around 5% of naive CD4 clonotypes was seen across a few donors.

Selected positively for CCR7 and CD45RO-negative, naive CD8 cells excluded terminally differentiated effector memory CD45RA+ cells. The CDR3 covers 16 residues. The V gene's germline CDR1 is WSHSY and CDR2 SAAADI. V lost 6 bases, J lost 2 bases, and 11 bases stayed unmatched. DNA at 200 ng, roughly 30,000 T cell genomes, went into sorted-subset replicate PCRs. TCRdb's copy holds only in-frame clones and misses some; the assay was immunoSEQ multiplex PCR. The sample holds millions of clones, approximately 94% seen once. This TCR came from a young man in good health. Some clones in this sample may be carry-over from other donors' samples. V gene TRBV10-2 combines with J gene TRBJ2-7; 9 nucleotides line up with TRBD2. Source material: naive CD8+ T cells from PBMCs. CDR3 in DNA: TGCGCCAGCAGCATCGCCGGGACTAGCTTACCCTACGAGCAGTACTTC. As protein: CASSIAGTSLPYEQYF.